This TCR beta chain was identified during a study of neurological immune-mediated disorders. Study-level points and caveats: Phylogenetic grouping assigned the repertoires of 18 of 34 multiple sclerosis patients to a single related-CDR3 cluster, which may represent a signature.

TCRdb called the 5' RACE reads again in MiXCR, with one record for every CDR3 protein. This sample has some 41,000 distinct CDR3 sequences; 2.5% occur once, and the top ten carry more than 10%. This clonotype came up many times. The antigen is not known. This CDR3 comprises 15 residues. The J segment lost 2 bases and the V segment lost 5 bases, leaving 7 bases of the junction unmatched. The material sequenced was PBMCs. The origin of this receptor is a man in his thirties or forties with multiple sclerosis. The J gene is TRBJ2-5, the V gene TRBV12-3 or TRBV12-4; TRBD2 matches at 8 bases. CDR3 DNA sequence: TGTGCCAGCAGTGTAACTAGCGGTACACAAGAGACCCAGTACTTC. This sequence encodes CASSVTSGTQETQYF.